These T cell receptor beta chains were read from a single sample in a study of blood T cell repertoires in COVID-19. Measured with immunoSEQ multiplex PCR; TCRdb has only the in-frame clones, and not every one. The sample lists about 290,000 clones, about nine tenths occurring once. Sequenced material: peripheral blood. The source of these receptors is a woman aged 40-49 years who had recovered from COVID-19. Both conserved end residues are part of each CDR3. A D gene is named only where the DNA matches it firmly. Clone sizes are given selectively: once, few, many, or a class where the clone is expanded.

TRBJ1-6 17 - - TRBV6-4 TGTGCCAGCAGTGACTCGTTGATGAGGCGGATGGTATGGGCCCTCCACTTT CASSDSLMRRMVWALHF
TRBJ2-5 17 TRBD1 - TRBV7-7 TGTGCTAGCAGCTCGGGACAGGGTGGCGGGTACCAAGAGACCCAGTACTTC CASSSGQGGGYQETQYF
TRBJ2-1 14 TRBD2 - TRBV7-2 TGTGCCAGCAGTGGGCGGGAGCCGTACAATGAGCAGTTCTTC CASSGREPYNEQFF
TRBJ2-3 14 - - TRBV5-1 TGCGCCAGCAGCTTGGCCCAAAGCACAGATACGCAGTATTTT CASSLAQSTDTQYF
TRBJ2-2 14 - - TRBV7-9 TGTGCCAGCAGCTCCGGGAAGGACGCCGGGGAGCTGTTTTTT CASSSGKDAGELFF
TRBJ1-4 12 - - TRBV27 TGTGCCAGCAGTTCAACGGGTGAAAAACTGTTTTTT CASSSTGEKLFF
TRBJ2-5 17 - - TRBV5-3 TGTGCCAGAAGGGGCGGGCGGGGCAGAAGACTTCAAGAGACCCAGTACTTC CARRGGRGRRLQETQYF
TRBJ1-2 16 TRBD1 - TRBV19 TGTGCCAGTAGTATATCTGTACAGGGGGCCCGTGGTGGCTACACCTTC CASSISVQGARGGYTF
TRBJ2-7 12 - - TRBV6-5 TGTGCCAGCAGTCCCGGAGGCTACGAGCAGTACTTC CASSPGGYEQYF
TRBJ2-7 14 TRBD1 few TRBV6-5 TGTGCCAGCTCCCCGGGACAGGGTGCCTACGAGCAGTACTTC CASSPGQGAYEQYF
TRBJ2-5 14 - - TRBV10-3 TGTGCCATCAGTGAGCGCGGGGCCCAAGAGACCCAGTACTTC CAISERGAQETQYF
TRBJ1-5 16 - - TRBV30 TGTGCCTGGAGGGACCCCGGGACCGCAGGGGATCAGCCCCAGCATTTT CAWRDPGTAGDQPQHF
TRBJ2-3 16 - - TRBV24-1 TGTGCCACCAGTGTCCGAGTCAGGGGAGCCCCAGATACGCAGTATTTT CATSVRVRGAPDTQYF
TRBJ2-7 14 TRBD1 - TRBV10-3 TGTGCCATCAGTACGGGACAGGGGAACCACGAGCAGTACTTC CAISTGQGNHEQYF
TRBJ2-7 15 TRBD1 - TRBV11-3 TGTGCCAGCAGCACCCGGGACAGGCTGTTCTACGAGCAGTACTTC CASSTRDRLFYEQYF
TRBJ2-1 17 TRBD2 - TRBV5-1 TGCGCCAGCAGCTTAAGTACGGAAGCGGGAGTACACAATGAGCAGTTCTTC CASSLSTEAGVHNEQFF
TRBJ2-3 13 - - TRBV24-1 TGTGCCACCAGTGATTTCTCGGCAGATACGCAGTATTTT CATSDFSADTQYF